Listed here are 32 T cell receptor beta chains from one sample, sequenced in a study of T cell responses to AZD1222 COVID-19 vaccine. Clones were sequenced by immunoSEQ multiplex PCR, and TCRdb holds only the in-frame ones, with some missing. The sample includes about 110,000 clones, about nine tenths of them seen just once. This material consisted of peripheral blood, taken 28 days after the second AZD1222 dose. The receptors stem from an adult who received the AZD1222 COVID-19 vaccine.

The rearrangement links TRBV6-4 to TRBJ2-7; 11 positions agree with TRBD2. CDR3 length: 17 residues. Looked up from germline, CDR1 is MRHNA and CDR2 is SNTAGT. Germline trimming cut 6 bases from V and 0 bases from J; bases unmatched to any gene: 10. In DNA form, the CDR3 reads TGTGCCAGCAGGCCACCGACTAGCGGGGAAAGCTCCTACGAGCAGTACTTC. Encoded protein: CASRPPTSGESSYEQYF.

The chain uses TRBV7-3 and TRBJ2-3; D is possibly TRBD2 (5 bases). CDR3 length: 15 amino acids. V was cut by 2 bases and J by 5 bases, with 14 bases left in between. CDR1 and CDR2 (germline): SGHTA, FQGTGA. The CDR3 reads CASSLRGLAGDTQYF. The CDR3 DNA reads as TGTGCCAGCAGCTTACGAGGGTTGGCGGGAGATACGCAGTATTTT. The variable domain in full, completed from reference TRBV7-3 and TRBJ2-3, reads GAGVSQTPSNKVTEKGKYVELRCDPISGHTALYWYRQSLGQGPEFLIYFQGTGAADDSGLPNDRFFAVRPEGSVSTLKIQRTERGDSAVYLCASSLRGLAGDTQYFGPGTRLTVL.

The J gene is TRBJ1-5, the V gene TRBV15; tentatively, D is TRBD1 (6 bases). CDR1 and CDR2 (germline): LNHNV, YYDKDF (reference sequence). The V end lost 4 bases, the J end lost 4 bases, and 14 bases lay between the germline ends. There are 15 residues in the CDR3. CDR3 residues: CATSIGGGWNQPQHF. CDR3 DNA sequence: TGTGCCACCAGCATAGGAGGGGGGTGGAATCAGCCCCAGCATTTT.

The chain has TRBV18 and TRBJ2-2; D unresolved. Germline values: CDR1 KGHSH, CDR2 LQKENI. The CDR3 length is 12 residues. The V and J ends lost 2 bases and 6 bases respectively, with 4 bases between them. The CDR3: CASSPGAGELFF. DNA of the CDR3: TGTGCCAGCTCACCAGGGGCCGGGGAGCTGTTTTTT.

This sequence joins TRBV10-3 and TRBJ2-2; 16 nucleotides line up with TRBD2. This CDR3 is 19 amino acids long. The V gene's germline CDR1 is ENHRY and CDR2 SYGVKD. V lost 2 bases, J lost 7 bases, and 10 bases stayed unmatched. Here the CDR3 reads CAISEPEGLAGGRVGELFF. In DNA form, the CDR3 reads TGTGCCATCAGTGAGCCGGAGGGACTAGCGGGGGGGCGCGTCGGGGAGCTGTTTTTT.

V gene TRBV5-1 combines with J gene TRBJ1-5, with TRBD1 identical over 9 bases. The V gene end was trimmed by 4 bases and the J gene end by 2 bases; junction bases not matched to a gene: 1. The CDR3 is 14 residues long. CDR1 and CDR2 (germline): SGHRS, YFSETQ. The CDR3 sequence is CASSRQGGNQPQHF. The CDR3 DNA reads TGCGCCAGCAGCCGACAGGGGGGCAATCAGCCCCAGCATTTT.

The V and J genes are TRBV6-6 and TRBJ1-3; 7 bases agree with TRBD1. V lost 4 bases, J lost 2 bases, and 2 bases stayed unmatched. The CDR3 contains 14 residues. The germline V gene has CDR1 MNHNY and CDR2 SVGAGI (reference sequence). The CDR3 DNA sequence: TGTGCCAGCAGTTTCGGGACAGCTGGAAACACCATATATTTT. Its protein is CASSFGTAGNTIYF.

The chain combines TRBV11-2 with TRBJ1-1; no definite D call. Germline V gives CDR1 SGHAT, CDR2 FQNNGV. CDR3 length: 17 amino acids. V was cut by 1 base and J by 0 bases, with 15 bases left in between. CDR3 loop: CASSLGRLRRMNTEAFF. The CDR3 coding sequence is TGTGCCAGCAGCTTAGGACGACTTCGGCGAATGAACACTGAAGCTTTCTTT.

V is TRBV10-3 and J is TRBJ2-1; 16 nucleotides align to TRBD2. This CDR3 region has 20 residues. Germline CDR1 and CDR2: ENHRY and SYGVKD. Unmatched junction bases numbered 12, after V lost 6 bases and J lost 1 base. The CDR3 is CAIRVEGTSGGAWSYNEQFF. Here the CDR3 DNA reads TGTGCCATCAGGGTCGAAGGGACTAGCGGGGGGGCGTGGTCCTACAATGAGCAGTTCTTC.

This chain links TRBV3-1 (or the pseudogene TRBV3-2) with TRBJ2-3; weak D call: TRBD2 (6 bases). The germline CDR1 and CDR2 sequences are LGHDT and YNNKEL (reference sequence). The length of the CDR3 is 15 residues. The V and J ends lost 4 bases and 2 bases respectively, with 13 bases between them. This CDR3 reads CASSPLGGSTDTQYF. In nucleotides, the CDR3 is TGTGCCAGCAGCCCCCTCGGGGGATCCACAGATACGCAGTATTTT.

The chain is built from TRBV7-2 and TRBJ2-5; unclear D gene. The CDR3 is 15 residues long. Looked up from germline, CDR1 is SGHTA and CDR2 is FQGNSA. V dropped 1 base and J dropped 7 bases, with 16 bases sitting between them. The CDR3 nucleotides read TGTGCCAGCAGCTTAGTTAGGCTTATTGGGCCGACCCAGTACTTC. Protein sequence: CASSLVRLIGPTQYF. The full variable domain, in which reference TRBV7-2 and TRBJ2-5 provide the parts outside the CDR3, is GAGVSQSPSNKVTEKGKDVELRCDPISGHTALYWYRQSLGQGLEFLIYFQGNSAPDKSGLPSDRFSAERTGGSVSTLTIQRTQQEDSAVYLCASSLVRLIGPTQYFGPGTRLLVL.

The chain uses TRBV6-2 or TRBV6-3 and TRBJ1-5, with a tentative D call TRBD1 (6 bases). CDR3 length: 14 amino acids. Germline V gene data show CDR1 as MNHEY and CDR2 as SVGEGT. Trimming cost V 5 bases and J 3 bases, with 11 bases left between them. CDR3: CASSARQVNQPQHF. As DNA, the CDR3 is TGTGCCAGCAGTGCCCGACAGGTCAATCAGCCCCAGCATTTT.

The gene calls are TRBV6-5 and TRBJ2-7; D might be TRBD1 (6 bases). V lost 6 bases to trimming and J lost 2 bases, with 11 bases between them. Germline CDR1 reads MNHEY; CDR2 reads SVGAGI. The CDR3 contains 13 residues. CDR3 sequence: CASRQGSTYEQYF. The CDR3 DNA sequence: TGTGCCAGCAGGCAGGGGTCTACCTACGAGCAGTACTTC.

The J gene is TRBJ2-1, the V gene TRBV5-1; D is perhaps TRBD2 (7 bases). This CDR3 spans 18 amino acids. V lost 1 base, J lost 5 bases, and 22 bases lay in between. Germline lookup yields CDR1 SGHRS and CDR2 YFSETQ. The CDR3 region has the DNA TGCGCCAGCAGCTTGCTGGGGGGGCAGCGGGGAGGAAACAATGAGCAGTTCTTC. The encoded protein is CASSLLGGQRGGNNEQFF.

The chain couples TRBV18 to TRBJ2-2, with D perhaps TRBD2 (5 bases). The V gene lost 3 bases and the J gene lost 6 bases, with 11 bases spanning the gap. CDR3 length: 14 amino acids. Germline V CDR1 and CDR2: KGHSH, LQKENI. The CDR3 loop reads CASSPISGAGELFF. CDR3 bases: TGTGCCAGCTCACCCATAAGCGGAGCCGGGGAGCTGTTTTTT.

J is TRBJ2-1 and V is TRBV6-4; weak D call: TRBD2 (5 bases). This CDR3 has 16 amino acids. Germline assignment: CDR1 MRHNA and CDR2 SNTAGT. V lost 0 bases and J lost 4, with 13 bases in between. CDR3 sequence: CASSDSGGSWYNEQFF. The CDR3 nucleotides read TGTGCCAGCAGTGACTCCGGCGGGTCCTGGTACAATGAGCAGTTCTTC.

This chain connects TRBV5-1 to TRBJ1-3, with D possibly matching TRBD1 (5 bases). This CDR3 spans 14 amino acids. V lost 0 bases and J 4 bases, leaving 8 bases between the germline ends. In germline, CDR1 is SGHRS, CDR2 YFSETQ. CDR3 protein: CASSLGGLGNTIYF. The CDR3 nucleotides read TGCGCCAGCAGCTTGGGGGGGTTAGGAAACACCATATATTTT.

The chain is built from TRBV9 and TRBJ1-4, with unresolved D. V lost 1 base, J lost 8 bases, and 15 bases lay in between. The CDR3 is 15 residues long. The germline CDR1 and CDR2 sequences are SGDLS and YYNGEE. CDR3 sequence reads: CASSVSPNSREKLFF. DNA of the CDR3: TGTGCCAGCAGCGTAAGTCCCAATAGCCGGGAAAAACTGTTTTTT.

V gene TRBV3-1 (or the pseudogene TRBV3-2) combines with J gene TRBJ2-3, with 15 bases fitting TRBD2. The germline V gene has CDR1 LGHDT and CDR2 YNNKEL (reference sequence). V was pared by 6 bases and J by 6 bases, with 4 bases of the junction left unmatched. This CDR3 has 15 residues. CDR3 DNA sequence: TGTGCCAGCAGGGGACTAGCGGGGGGCCCCGATACGCAGTATTTT. Amino acids: CASRGLAGGPDTQYF.

This chain joins TRBV10-3 and TRBJ1-5, with D hard to call. The CDR3 length is 13 residues. Germline assignment: CDR1 ENHRY and CDR2 SYGVKD. V was trimmed by 3 bases and J by 7 bases, leaving 10 bases between them. Here the CDR3 DNA reads TGTGCCATCAGTGACGAGGGTGAACAGCCCCAGCATTTT. Translated, it gives CAISDEGEQPQHF.

V and J are TRBV9 and TRBJ2-2; D call uncertain. The V and J ends lost 0 bases and 5 bases respectively, with 17 bases between them. Looked up from germline, CDR1 is SGDLS and CDR2 is YYNGEE. CDR3 length: 17 residues. CDR3 region: CASSVVPTSPLTGELFF. CDR3 DNA: TGTGCCAGCAGCGTAGTCCCGACATCACCCCTTACCGGGGAGCTGTTTTTT.

The rearrangement joins TRBV7-2 to TRBJ2-7; TRBD2 agrees at 8 bases. There are 15 residues in the CDR3. Germline-derived CDR1 and CDR2 are SGHTA and FQGNSA. The junction had 4 bases not matched to a gene; V was cut back by 1 base and J by 2 bases. CDR3 sequence (DNA): TGTGCCAGCAGCTTAGGCCCGGGGGGGCCCTACGAGCAGTACTTC. As protein: CASSLGPGGPYEQYF.

This sequence joins TRBV3-1 (or the pseudogene TRBV3-2) and TRBJ2-5, with 10 bases that match TRBD2. Germline V gene lookup returns CDR1 LGHDT and CDR2 YNNKEL (reference sequence). The CDR3 length is 17 residues. J was trimmed by 5 bases and V by 1 base; bases with no gene match: 10. The CDR3 bases are TGTGCCAGCAGCCAAGGCCTTCTAGCGGGGGTAGGCGAGACCCAGTACTTC. Residues: CASSQGLLAGVGETQYF.

This chain connects TRBV28 to TRBJ2-7, with D uncertain. Trimming pared 6 bases from V and 0 bases from J, leaving 12 bases between. This CDR3 spans 14 amino acids. Germline CDR1 and CDR2: MDHEN and SYDVKM. CDR3 amino acids: CASRPPESSYEQYF. The CDR3 DNA follows: TGTGCCAGCAGGCCCCCTGAGAGCTCCTACGAGCAGTACTTC.

The chain carries TRBV6-8 and TRBJ2-1, with a possible D match to TRBD2 (5 bases). V lost 10 bases to trimming and J lost 6 bases, with 16 bases between them. Per germline, CDR1 MNHGY and CDR2 SAAAGT. The CDR3 is 13 residues long. CDR3 sequence reads: CATAAVYRNEQFF. The CDR3 DNA is TGTGCCACGGCAGCGGTATACCGCAATGAGCAGTTCTTC.

The CDR3 DNA sequence: TGTGCCAGCAGCTTAGCCTCGGTGACTGAAGCTTTCTTT. Its protein is CASSLASVTEAFF. The chain combines TRBV7-6 with TRBJ1-1, with D hard to call. The CDR3 has 13 residues. The V gene lost 0 bases and the J gene lost 5 bases, with 7 bases spanning the gap. Germline loops: CDR1 SGHVS, CDR2 FNYEAQ.

The chain joins TRBV5-4 to TRBJ2-5; 10 bases are a match to TRBD2. V shed 0 bases, J shed 4 bases, and the junction held 6 bases outside the gene matches. Per the germline V gene, CDR1 is SGHNT and CDR2 is YYREEE (reference sequence). This CDR3 is built from 16 residues. The CDR3, as DNA: TGTGCCAGCAGCTTGGGGAGCGGGGGGGCCGGAGAGACCCAGTACTTC. It specifies CASSLGSGGAGETQYF.

This sequence joins TRBV27 and TRBJ2-3; 10 nucleotides line up with TRBD1. V lost 5 bases and J lost 4; bases outside the gene matches: 6. Germline V lookup: CDR1 MNHEY, CDR2 SMNVEV (reference sequence). The CDR3 has 15 amino acids. The CDR3 DNA reads as TGTGCCAGCAGTCCGACAGGGGGCCCAGCAGATACGCAGTATTTT. Its translation is CASSPTGGPADTQYF.

This chain links TRBV7-6 with TRBJ2-1, with 9 positions matching TRBD1. CDR1 is SGHVS, CDR2 FNYEAQ, per germline. Losses at the gene ends were 5 bases for V and 4 bases for J; bases not matched to a gene: 9. The CDR3 length is 16 residues. The CDR3: CASSPSDRGNYNEQFF. CDR3 bases: TGTGCCAGCAGCCCCTCAGACAGGGGGAATTACAATGAGCAGTTCTTC.

This chain joins TRBV5-6 and TRBJ2-7; 7 bases are a match to TRBD1. The germline CDR1 and CDR2 sequences are SGHDT and YYEEEE. The CDR3 runs to 12 residues. The V gene end was trimmed by 4 bases and the J gene end by 3 bases; junction bases not matched to a gene: 1. The CDR3 DNA reads as TGTGCCAGCAGCCGGGACAGCTACGAGCAGTACTTC. Translating it yields CASSRDSYEQYF.

The chain employs TRBV7-2 and TRBJ1-2; possibly TRBD1 for D (6 bases). The CDR3 extends over 16 amino acids. Germline CDR1 reads SGHTA; CDR2 reads FQGNSA. Trimming removed 5 bases at V and 2 bases at J, with 18 bases between. This chain's CDR3 is CASSPNPGGLNYGYTF. CDR3 nucleotide sequence: TGTGCCAGCAGCCCTAACCCCGGGGGCTTGAACTATGGCTACACCTTC.

V usage is TRBV7-8 and J usage is TRBJ1-5, with D unresolved. The germline gives CDR1 SGHVS, CDR2 FQNEAQ. The CDR3 extends over 14 amino acids. Trimming took 0 bases from V and 3 from J, leaving 6 bases between them. In DNA form, the CDR3 reads TGTGCCAGCAGCTTAGCCAACTACAATCAGCCCCAGCATTTT. This encodes CASSLANYNQPQHF. The full variable domain, completed using reference TRBV7-8 and TRBJ1-5, is GAGVSQSPRYKVAKRGQDVALRCDPISGHVSLFWYQQALGQGPEFLTYFQNEAQLDKSGLPSDRFFAERPEGSVSTLKIQRTQQEDSAVYLCASSLANYNQPQHFGDGTRLSIL.